This TCR beta chain was observed in a study of technical replicates of blood from several donors. V dropped 6 bases and J dropped 5 bases, with 13 bases sitting between them. Germline assignment: CDR1 SGHRS and CDR2 YFSETQ. The CDR3 sequence is 13 residues long. Profiling relied on immunoSEQ multiplex PCR, and the TCRdb table lists in-frame clones only, not all of them. The profile covers roughly 68,000 clones, with 95% to 97% appearing a single time and about 0.3% taken by the ten largest. The sequence derives from a human donor in good health. The sample consisted of T cells isolated from PBMCs. The chain recombines TRBV5-1 with TRBJ2-3; D gene ambiguous. This CDR3 reads CASTTRSGDTQYF. CDR3 nucleotides: TGCGCCAGCACCACCAGATCGGGAGATACGCAGTATTTT.